The 30 T cell receptor beta chains presented below share a single source sample, sequenced in a study of control samples from healthy donors and cancer patients. Sequencing used immunoSEQ multiplex PCR; TCRdb keeps in-frame clones, though not all of them. Of approximately 170,000 clones detected, 80% to 95% appear once; the ten largest clones hold about 4%. The sample was blood. The receptor set was obtained from a woman aged 55-70 years in good health.

The V gene is TRBV11-2, the J gene TRBJ1-2, with D perhaps matching TRBD1 (5 bases). The germline V gene has CDR1 SGHAT and CDR2 FQNNGV. The CDR3 sequence is 14 residues long. V was cut by 7 bases and J by 4 bases, with 16 bases left in between. This CDR3 reads CASNDRFSLYGYTF. The CDR3 DNA sequence: TGTGCCAGCAACGACAGATTTTCACTCTATGGCTACACCTTC.

CDR3 coding DNA: TGTGCCAGCAGCTTACCGAACAGCCCTAACTATGGCTACACCTTC. Its translation is CASSLPNSPNYGYTF. This chain uses TRBV11-1 with TRBJ1-2; D is uncertain. Per germline, CDR1 SGHAT and CDR2 FQDESV (reference sequence). This CDR3 is built from 15 residues. With 2 bases removed from V and 0 bases from J, the gap between germline ends came to 10 bases.

J is TRBJ1-1 and V is TRBV6-2 or TRBV6-3; D gene unclear. Germline values: CDR1 MNHEY, CDR2 SVGEGT. V lost 2 bases, J lost 11 bases, and 12 bases lay in between. This CDR3 contains 12 residues. The CDR3 DNA reads as TGTGCCAGCAGTTACCCTGGACTCCAGGCTTTCTTT. Amino acid sequence: CASSYPGLQAFF.

V gene TRBV5-4 combines with J gene TRBJ2-1; 11 bases are shared with TRBD2. V trimming: 7 bases; J trimming: 8 bases; junction bases outside the gene matches: 8. Germline V CDR1 and CDR2: SGHNT, YYREEE (reference sequence). This CDR3 comprises 14 residues. The CDR3 protein is CASLLAGGGDEQFF. The CDR3 DNA is TGTGCCAGCCTTCTAGCGGGGGGCGGGGATGAGCAGTTCTTC.

The gene calls are TRBV7-8 and TRBJ2-5; 8 bases fit TRBD2. Germline V gene lookup returns CDR1 SGHVS and CDR2 FQNEAQ. The CDR3 length is 14 residues. J lost 6 bases, V lost 1 base, and 4 bases had no gene match. CDR3 in amino acids: CASSLEASGQTQYF. In nucleotides, the CDR3 is TGTGCCAGCAGCTTAGAGGCTAGCGGGCAGACCCAGTACTTC.

The chain uses TRBV6-1 and TRBJ1-1, with 9 positions matching TRBD1. V trimming: 2 bases; J trimming: 6 bases; junction bases outside the gene matches: 7. CDR3 length equals 15 residues. Germline assignment: CDR1 MNHNS and CDR2 SASEGT. The CDR3 loop is CASSESTGGRSEAFF. The DNA for the CDR3 is TGTGCCAGCAGTGAATCGACAGGGGGAAGGTCTGAAGCTTTCTTT.

Only a few counts were recorded for this clone. This rearrangement joins TRBV6-2 or TRBV6-3 to TRBJ1-1; TRBD1 is a possible D gene (6 bases). The CDR3 is 14 residues long. V was pared by 5 bases and J by 0 bases, with 10 bases between. Per germline, CDR1 MNHEY and CDR2 SVGEGT. The CDR3 sequence is CASSLTGMNTEAFF. The CDR3 DNA reads as TGTGCCAGCAGTCTGACAGGAATGAACACTGAAGCTTTCTTT.

This chain connects TRBV30 to TRBJ2-3, with 11 bases identical to TRBD2. CDR3 length equals 16 residues. V dropped 1 base and J dropped 3; count of bases not matched to a gene: 6. Germline V lookup: CDR1 GTSNPN, CDR2 SVGIG (reference sequence). In DNA, the CDR3 is TGTGCCTGGAGTGGGGGGACTAGCGGTGTGACAGATACGCAGTATTTT. It codes for CAWSGGTSGVTDTQYF.

This clone was counted only a few times. The V and J genes are TRBV6-2 or TRBV6-3 and TRBJ1-1; D gene uncertain. V lost 2 bases to trimming and J lost 2 bases, with 6 bases between them. In germline, CDR1 is MNHEY, CDR2 SVGEGT. This CDR3 contains 13 residues. This chain's CDR3 is CASSYDPNTEAFF. CDR3 nucleotide sequence: TGTGCCAGCAGTTACGACCCTAACACTGAAGCTTTCTTT.

The chain recombines TRBV10-3 with TRBJ1-6, with TRBD1 matching over 7 bases. This CDR3 is built from 15 residues. Trimming took 9 bases from V and 0 from J; bases not matched to a gene: 5. Germline V lookup: CDR1 ENHRY, CDR2 SYGVKD. The CDR3 DNA reads TGTGCCATTTCGACAGGGAGCTCCTATAATTCACCCCTCCACTTT. The encoded protein is CAISTGSSYNSPLHF.

This chain uses TRBV7-9 with TRBJ2-2; 7 positions agree with TRBD1. CDR1 and CDR2 (germline): SEHNR, FQNEAQ (reference sequence). The CDR3 spans 17 residues. V was clipped by 5 bases and J by 1 base; unmatched bases: 10. The CDR3 sequence is CASSHGIGTVNTGELFF. CDR3 coding DNA: TGTGCCAGCAGCCACGGGATTGGGACAGTGAACACCGGGGAGCTGTTTTTT.

The rearrangement uses TRBV27 and TRBJ2-7; D is possibly TRBD2 (5 bases). CDR1 and CDR2 from the germline V gene are MNHEY and SMNVEV (reference sequence). Trimming removed 2 bases at V and 0 bases at J, with 17 bases between. The CDR3 spans 17 residues. The CDR3 DNA is TGTGCCAGCAGTTTACATCGGGCTAGCCTAAGCTCCTACGAGCAGTACTTC. Amino acids: CASSLHRASLSSYEQYF.

Only a few counts were recorded for this clone. The chain carries TRBV9 and TRBJ2-3, with D possibly being TRBD1 (6 bases). Deletions cut 0 bases from V and 1 base from J, with 15 bases between. This CDR3 spans 17 amino acids. Germline assignment: CDR1 SGDLS and CDR2 YYNGEE. This CDR3 reads CASSVGGGQGRTDTQYF. In DNA form, the CDR3 reads TGTGCCAGCAGCGTAGGAGGGGGTCAGGGACGCACAGATACGCAGTATTTT.

This rearrangement joins TRBV11-2 to TRBJ1-2; no clear D. The CDR3 consists of 13 residues. V was shortened by 4 bases and J by 7 bases, with 13 bases between the two germline ends. Per germline, CDR1 SGHAT and CDR2 FQNNGV. CDR3 in amino acids: CASSSERGVGYTF. Here the CDR3 DNA reads TGTGCCAGCAGCTCGGAACGGGGAGTTGGCTACACCTTC.

The chain has TRBV7-2 and TRBJ2-7, with 9 bases lining up with TRBD1. The CDR3 sequence is 15 residues long. Germline trimming cut 4 bases from V and 4 bases from J; bases unmatched to any gene: 8. Germline values: CDR1 SGHTA, CDR2 FQGNSA. The CDR3 nucleotides are TGTGCCAGCAGCTCCATGGACAGGGGACTGTACGAGCAGTACTTC. Amino acid sequence: CASSSMDRGLYEQYF. Full variable domain (rest looked up from reference TRBV7-2 and TRBJ2-7): GAGVSQSPSNKVTEKGKDVELRCDPISGHTALYWYRQSLGQGLEFLIYFQGNSAPDKSGLPSDRFSAERTGGSVSTLTIQRTQQEDSAVYLCASSSMDRGLYEQYFGPGTRLTVT.

The J gene is TRBJ1-5, the V gene TRBV19, with D maybe TRBD1 (5 bases). The CDR3 sequence is 14 residues long. Germline V CDR1 and CDR2: LNHDA, SQIVND (reference sequence). V shed 8 bases and J shed 2 bases, with 13 bases lying between them. The DNA of the CDR3 is TGTGCCAGTCGACAGCCCTCACGCAATCAGCCCCAGCATTTT. Translation gives CASRQPSRNQPQHF.

The chain recombines TRBV7-7 with TRBJ2-7; 7 bases fit TRBD2. This CDR3 comprises 15 residues. The germline CDR1 and CDR2 sequences are SSHAT and FNYEAQ (reference sequence). Germline trimming cut 2 bases from V and 5 bases from J; bases unmatched to any gene: 9. CDR3 DNA sequence: TGTGCCAGCAGCTTAAGCGGGTCTAGCGGAGACGAGCAGTACTTC. Translated, it gives CASSLSGSSGDEQYF.

The sample holds one count of this clone. The chain links TRBV9 to TRBJ1-2; no clear D. The CDR3 is made up of 13 amino acids. V gave up 2 bases and J gave up 3 bases, with 8 bases separating them. Looked up from germline, CDR1 is SGDLS and CDR2 is YYNGEE. CDR3 DNA sequence: TGTGCCAGCAGCGTGAATCGGGACTATGGCTACACCTTC. Residues: CASSVNRDYGYTF.

The chain couples TRBV19 to TRBJ1-1; 8 positions match TRBD1. J gave up 4 bases and V 7 bases, and 8 bases lay outside the gene matches. The CDR3 covers 14 residues. CDR1 and CDR2 (germline): LNHDA, SQIVND (reference sequence). The CDR3 sequence is CASTAGGLSTEAFF. The CDR3 DNA reads as TGTGCCAGTACTGCAGGGGGCCTCAGCACTGAAGCTTTCTTT.

The rearrangement uses TRBV2 and TRBJ2-1; 11 bases fit TRBD2. V shed 3 bases and J 11 bases; nucleotides not matched to a gene: 12. Germline-derived CDR1 and CDR2 are SNHLY and FYNNEI. This CDR3 contains 16 residues. CDR3 nucleotides: TGTGCCAGCAGTGATCAGCTAGCGGGGGGTGGGAATAAGCAGTTCTTC. It encodes CASSDQLAGGGNKQFF.

The chain carries TRBV7-2 and TRBJ1-5; 8 nucleotides line up with TRBD1. CDR3 length: 14 amino acids. The trim removed 5 bases at V and 7 bases at J, leaving 7 bases unmatched. CDR1 and CDR2 from the germline V gene are SGHTA and FQGNSA. The CDR3 here is CASSPRTGNQPQHF. CDR3 nucleotides: TGTGCCAGCAGCCCCCGGACAGGGAACCAGCCCCAGCATTTT.

CDR3 sequence: CASSRDRVDYGYTF. The DNA for the CDR3 is TGTGCCAGCAGCCGGGACAGGGTAGACTATGGCTACACCTTC. The chain combines TRBV6-2 or TRBV6-3 with TRBJ1-2; 9 bases agree with TRBD1. This CDR3 is 14 amino acids long. With 6 bases clipped from V and 3 bases from J, the junction kept 5 bases outside the gene matches. Looked up from germline, CDR1 is MNHEY and CDR2 is SVGEGT.

This clone was seen only once. This chain joins TRBV9 and TRBJ1-6; D gene uncertain. V was trimmed by 0 bases and J by 10 bases, leaving 11 bases between them. Germline loops: CDR1 SGDLS, CDR2 YYNGEE. This CDR3 region has 14 residues. In DNA, the CDR3 is TGTGCCAGCAGCGTAGCCGATCGCGACTCACCCCTCCACTTT. It encodes CASSVADRDSPLHF.

The chain combines TRBV6-1 with TRBJ2-1; D is perhaps TRBD1 (6 bases). V was clipped by 3 bases and J by 6 bases, with 21 bases between them. Germline V lookup: CDR1 MNHNS, CDR2 SASEGT. This CDR3 is built from 17 residues. The chain's CDR3 is CASSDPSPGQMGNEQFF. CDR3 sequence (DNA): TGTGCCAGCAGTGACCCCAGTCCTGGACAGATGGGCAATGAGCAGTTCTTC.

Points on this clone: Compared with germline, one end of the junction differs, possibly owing to a read error. This sequence joins TRBV27 and TRBJ1-2; possibly TRBD1 for D (5 bases). The CDR3 sequence is 12 residues long. Germline V CDR1 and CDR2: MNHEY, SMNVEV (reference sequence). CDR3 nucleotides: TGTGCCAGCAGTTATCAGGGTTTAGTCTGGGCCTTC. Its translation is CASSYQGLVWAF.

The chain couples TRBV11-3 to TRBJ2-3; unclear D gene. Between the trimmed V and J ends, which lost 1 base and 0 bases, there was a span of 8 bases. CDR3 length: 15 amino acids. Germline CDR1 is SGHNT and CDR2 is YENEEA. CDR3: CASSLGSLSTDTQYF. The CDR3 DNA is TGTGCCAGCAGCTTAGGCTCCCTTAGCACAGATACGCAGTATTTT.

The chain joins TRBV28 to TRBJ1-2, with D perhaps matching TRBD1 (5 bases). The CDR3 sequence is 13 residues long. Trimming took 6 bases from V and 4 from J, leaving 12 bases between them. The germline CDR1 and CDR2 sequences are MDHEN and SYDVKM. The CDR3 loop is CASRVDSIYGYTF. The CDR3 DNA is TGTGCCAGCAGAGTAGACAGCATCTATGGCTACACCTTC.

The chain combines TRBV9 with TRBJ1-2, with 11 bases aligning to TRBD1. The CDR3 has 13 residues. The trim removed 5 bases at V and 4 bases at J, leaving 1 base unmatched. Per the germline V gene, CDR1 is SGDLS and CDR2 is YYNGEE. The CDR3 DNA is TGTGCCAGCAGGGGGACAGGGGGCTATGGCTACACCTTC. Its protein is CASRGTGGYGYTF.

The CDR3 region is CASSLEAGTGGYTF. DNA for the CDR3: TGTGCCAGCAGCTTGGAGGCAGGGACTGGGGGCTACACCTTC. This chain joins TRBV5-5 and TRBJ1-2; D is possibly TRBD1 (5 bases). This CDR3 region has 14 residues. Germline V gene lookup returns CDR1 SGHKS and CDR2 YYEKEE (reference sequence). Trimming took 0 bases from V and 8 from J, leaving 14 bases between them.

The chain couples TRBV2 to TRBJ1-1; no firm D call. The V and J ends lost 7 bases and 2 bases respectively, with 17 bases between them. The V gene's germline CDR1 is SNHLY and CDR2 FYNNEI. There are 15 residues in the CDR3. The CDR3 coding sequence is TGTGCCAGCACTCCCCTCCGGACTGGTAACACTGAAGCTTTCTTT. Translated, it gives CASTPLRTGNTEAFF.